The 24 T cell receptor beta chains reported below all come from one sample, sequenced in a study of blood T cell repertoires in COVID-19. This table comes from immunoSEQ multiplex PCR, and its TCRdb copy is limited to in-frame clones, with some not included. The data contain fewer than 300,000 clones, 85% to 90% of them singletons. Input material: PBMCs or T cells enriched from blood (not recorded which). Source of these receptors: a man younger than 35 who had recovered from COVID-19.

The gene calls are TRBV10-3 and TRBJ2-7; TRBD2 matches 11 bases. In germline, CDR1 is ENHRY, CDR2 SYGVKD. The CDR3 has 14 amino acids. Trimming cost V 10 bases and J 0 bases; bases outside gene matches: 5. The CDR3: CASGTSGTSYEQYF. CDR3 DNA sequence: TGTGCCAGCGGGACTAGCGGTACCTCCTACGAGCAGTACTTC.

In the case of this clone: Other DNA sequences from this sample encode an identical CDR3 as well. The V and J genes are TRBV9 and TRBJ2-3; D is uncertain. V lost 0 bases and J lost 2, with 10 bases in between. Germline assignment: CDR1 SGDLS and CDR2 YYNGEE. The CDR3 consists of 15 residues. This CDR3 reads CASSVGGRSTDTQYF. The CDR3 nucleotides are TGTGCCAGCAGCGTAGGCGGCAGATCCACAGATACGCAGTATTTT. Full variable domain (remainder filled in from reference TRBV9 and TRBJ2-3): DSGVTQTPKHLITATGQRVTLRCSPRSGDLSVYWYQQSLDQGLQFLIQYYNGEERAKGNILERFSAQQFPDLHSELNLSSLELGDSALYFCASSVGGRSTDTQYFGPGTRLTVL.

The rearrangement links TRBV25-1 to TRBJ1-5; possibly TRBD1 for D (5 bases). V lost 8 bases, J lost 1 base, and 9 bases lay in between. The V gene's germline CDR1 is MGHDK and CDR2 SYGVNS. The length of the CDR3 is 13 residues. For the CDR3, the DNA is TGTGCCAGCCAGGACACGAGCAATCAGCCCCAGCATTTT. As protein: CASQDTSNQPQHF.

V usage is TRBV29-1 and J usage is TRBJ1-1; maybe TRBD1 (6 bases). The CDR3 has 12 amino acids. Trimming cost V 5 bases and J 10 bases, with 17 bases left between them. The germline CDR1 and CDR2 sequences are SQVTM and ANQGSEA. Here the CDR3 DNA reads TGCAGCGTTACCCGGGGGGGCGAGGTAGCTTTCTTT. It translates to CSVTRGGEVAFF.

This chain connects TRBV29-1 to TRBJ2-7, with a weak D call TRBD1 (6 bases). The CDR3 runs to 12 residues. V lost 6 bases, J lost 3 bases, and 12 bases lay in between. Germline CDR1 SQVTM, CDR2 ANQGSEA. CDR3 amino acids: CSVLGTLYEQYF. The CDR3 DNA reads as TGCAGCGTCCTCGGGACACTCTACGAGCAGTACTTC.

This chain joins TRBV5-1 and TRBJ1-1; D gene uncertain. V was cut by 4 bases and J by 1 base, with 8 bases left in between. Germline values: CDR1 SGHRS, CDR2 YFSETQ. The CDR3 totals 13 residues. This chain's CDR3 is CASSADWNTEAFF. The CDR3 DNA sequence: TGCGCCAGCAGCGCGGACTGGAACACTGAAGCTTTCTTT.

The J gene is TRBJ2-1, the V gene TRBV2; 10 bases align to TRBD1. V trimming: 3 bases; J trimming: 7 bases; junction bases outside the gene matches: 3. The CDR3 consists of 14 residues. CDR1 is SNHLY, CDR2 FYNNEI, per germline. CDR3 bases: TGTGCCAGCAGTGACAGGACAGGGGGAAATGAGCAGTTCTTC. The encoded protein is CASSDRTGGNEQFF.

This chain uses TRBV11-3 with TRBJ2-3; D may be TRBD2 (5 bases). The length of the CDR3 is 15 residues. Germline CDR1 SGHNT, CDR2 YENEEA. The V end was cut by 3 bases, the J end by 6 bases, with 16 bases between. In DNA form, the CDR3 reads TGTGCCAGCAGCTTTGAACTAGGGATATTGGATACGCAGTATTTT. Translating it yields CASSFELGILDTQYF. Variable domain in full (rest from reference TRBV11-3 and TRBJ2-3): EAGVVQSPRYKIIEKKQPVAFWCNPISGHNTLYWYLQNLGQGPELLIRYENEEAVDDSQLPKDRFSAERLKGVDSTLKIQPAELGDSAVYLCASSFELGILDTQYFGPGTRLTVL.

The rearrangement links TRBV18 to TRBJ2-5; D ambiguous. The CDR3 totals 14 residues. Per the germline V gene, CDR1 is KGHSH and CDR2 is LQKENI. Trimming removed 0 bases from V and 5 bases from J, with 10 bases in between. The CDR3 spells CASSPPPLRETQYF. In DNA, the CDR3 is TGTGCCAGCTCACCACCTCCTCTGCGGGAGACCCAGTACTTC.

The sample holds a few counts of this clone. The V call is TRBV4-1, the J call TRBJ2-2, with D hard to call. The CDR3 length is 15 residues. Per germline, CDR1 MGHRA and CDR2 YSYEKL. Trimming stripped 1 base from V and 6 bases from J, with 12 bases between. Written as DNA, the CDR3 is TGCGCCAGCAGCCAAGCGGCTCCGCGGCCCGGGGAGCTGTTTTTT. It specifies CASSQAAPRPGELFF.

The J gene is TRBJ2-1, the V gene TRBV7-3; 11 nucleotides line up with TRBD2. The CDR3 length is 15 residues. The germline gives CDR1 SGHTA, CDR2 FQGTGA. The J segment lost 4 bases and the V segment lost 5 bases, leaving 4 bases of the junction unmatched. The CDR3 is CASSPGTSGYNEQFF. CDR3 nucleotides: TGTGCCAGCAGCCCCGGGACTAGCGGATACAATGAGCAGTTCTTC.

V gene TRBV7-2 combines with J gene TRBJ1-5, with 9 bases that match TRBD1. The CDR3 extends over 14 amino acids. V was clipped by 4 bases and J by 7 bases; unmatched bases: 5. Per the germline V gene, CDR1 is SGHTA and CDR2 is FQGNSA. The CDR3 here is CASSSGTGQQPQHF. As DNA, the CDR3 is TGTGCCAGCAGCTCCGGGACAGGGCAACAGCCCCAGCATTTT.

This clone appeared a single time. The CDR3 DNA reads TGCGCCAGCAGTTATGTTCCGGACAGGGGGCTCGGTGAGCAGTTCTTC. It is translated as CASSYVPDRGLGEQFF. The chain combines TRBV10-1 with TRBJ2-1, with TRBD1 matching 11 bases. The V segment lost 5 bases and the J segment 9 bases; nucleotides outside the gene matches: 12. The germline V gene has CDR1 WNHNN and CDR2 SYGVQD (reference sequence). The CDR3 spans 16 residues.

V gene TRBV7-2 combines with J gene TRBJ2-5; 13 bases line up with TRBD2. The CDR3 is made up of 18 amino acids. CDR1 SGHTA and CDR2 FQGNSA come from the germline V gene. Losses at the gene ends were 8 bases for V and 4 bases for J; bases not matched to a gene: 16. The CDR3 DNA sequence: TGTGCCAGCCTCCCGGGGGGGACTAGCGGGATTTTAGGAGAGACCCAGTACTTC. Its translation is CASLPGGTSGILGETQYF. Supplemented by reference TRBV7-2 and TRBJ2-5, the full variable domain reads GAGVSQSPSNKVTEKGKDVELRCDPISGHTALYWYRQSLGQGLEFLIYFQGNSAPDKSGLPSDRFSAERTGGSVSTLTIQRTQQEDSAVYLCASLPGGTSGILGETQYFGPGTRLLVL.

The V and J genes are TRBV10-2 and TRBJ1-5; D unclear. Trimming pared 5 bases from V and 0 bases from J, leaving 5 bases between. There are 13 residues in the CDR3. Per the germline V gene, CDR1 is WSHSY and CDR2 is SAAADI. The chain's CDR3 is CASSYYSNQPQHF. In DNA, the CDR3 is TGCGCCAGCAGTTACTATAGCAATCAGCCCCAGCATTTT.

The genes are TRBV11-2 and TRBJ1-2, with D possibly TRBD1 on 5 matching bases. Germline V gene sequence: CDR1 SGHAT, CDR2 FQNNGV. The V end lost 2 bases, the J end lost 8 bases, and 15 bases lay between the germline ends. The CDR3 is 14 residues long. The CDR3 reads CASSLLSQGWGYTF. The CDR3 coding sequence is TGTGCCAGCAGCTTACTCAGTCAGGGATGGGGCTACACCTTC.

The CDR3 bases are TGCGCCAGCAGCCAAGAATATGGCCTGCTTAACATTCAGTACTTC. Protein: CASSQEYGLLNIQYF. The chain employs TRBV4-1 and TRBJ2-4; D unresolved. CDR3 size: 15 residues. Germline-derived CDR1 and CDR2 are MGHRA and YSYEKL. V was shortened by 0 bases and J by 7 bases, with 13 bases between the two germline ends.

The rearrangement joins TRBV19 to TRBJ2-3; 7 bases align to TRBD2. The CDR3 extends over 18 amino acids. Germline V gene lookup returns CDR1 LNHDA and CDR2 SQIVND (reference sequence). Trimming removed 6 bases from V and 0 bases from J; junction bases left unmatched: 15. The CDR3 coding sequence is TGTGCCAGTAGCCGCGGACTAGGAGGTACCCCTAGCACAGATACGCAGTATTTT. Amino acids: CASSRGLGGTPSTDTQYF.

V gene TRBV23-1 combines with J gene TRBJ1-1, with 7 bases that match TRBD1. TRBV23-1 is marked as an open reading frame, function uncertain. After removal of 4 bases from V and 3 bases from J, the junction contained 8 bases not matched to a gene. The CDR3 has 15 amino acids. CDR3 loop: CASSPRQGRDTEAFF. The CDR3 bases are TGCGCCAGCAGTCCCCGACAGGGACGGGACACTGAAGCTTTCTTT.

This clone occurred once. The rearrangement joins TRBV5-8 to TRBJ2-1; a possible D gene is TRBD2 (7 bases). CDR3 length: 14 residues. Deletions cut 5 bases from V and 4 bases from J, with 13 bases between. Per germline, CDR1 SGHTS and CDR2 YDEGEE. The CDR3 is CASRGKGGYNEQFF. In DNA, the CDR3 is TGTGCCAGCAGGGGGAAGGGGGGGTACAATGAGCAGTTCTTC.

CDR3 residues: CASSLQQWGRQPQHF. In nucleotides, the CDR3 is TGTGCCAGCAGTTTACAACAATGGGGGCGTCAGCCCCAGCATTTT. The chain couples TRBV28 to TRBJ1-5, with D maybe TRBD1 (6 bases). Trimming took 2 bases from V and 6 from J, leaving 14 bases between them. Germline CDR1 is MDHEN and CDR2 is SYDVKM. The CDR3 spans 15 residues.

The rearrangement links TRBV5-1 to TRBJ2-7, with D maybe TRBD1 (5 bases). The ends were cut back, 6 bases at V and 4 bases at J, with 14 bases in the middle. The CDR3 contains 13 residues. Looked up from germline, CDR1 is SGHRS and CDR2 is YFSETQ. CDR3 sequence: CASKGDGIYEQYF. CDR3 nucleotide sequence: TGCGCCAGCAAAGGGGATGGGATTTACGAGCAGTACTTC. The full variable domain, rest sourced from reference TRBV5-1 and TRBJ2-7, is KAGVTQTPRYLIKTRGQQVTLSCSPISGHRSVSWYQQTPGQGLQFLFEYFSETQRNKGNFPGRFSGRQFSNSRSEMNVSTLELGDSALYLCASKGDGIYEQYFGPGTRLTVT.

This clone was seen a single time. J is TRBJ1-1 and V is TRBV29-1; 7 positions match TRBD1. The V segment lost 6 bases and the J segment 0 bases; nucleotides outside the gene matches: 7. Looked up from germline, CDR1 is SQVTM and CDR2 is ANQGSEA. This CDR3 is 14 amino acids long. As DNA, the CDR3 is TGCAGCGTGGCACGAGACAGGGTGAACACTGAAGCTTTCTTT. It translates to CSVARDRVNTEAFF.

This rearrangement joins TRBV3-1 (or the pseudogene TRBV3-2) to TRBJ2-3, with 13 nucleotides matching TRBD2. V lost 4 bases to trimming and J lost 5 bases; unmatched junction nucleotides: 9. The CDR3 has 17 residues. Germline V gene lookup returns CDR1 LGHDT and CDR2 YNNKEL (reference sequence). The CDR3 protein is CASSRGLAGPAEDTQYF. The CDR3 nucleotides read TGTGCCAGCAGCCGGGGACTAGCGGGACCAGCGGAAGATACGCAGTATTTT.